This entry features one T cell receptor (beta chain) sequence. The target antigen is unknown. PCR amplification relied on 60 Vbeta primers (plus 13 Jbeta primers). Using immunoSEQ multiplex PCR, the repertoire was profiled, and TCRdb retains in-frame clones only, with some absent. Here the sample spans 150,000 to 200,000 clones, roughly 78% being singletons. The CDR3 is made up of 15 amino acids. V shed 7 bases, J shed 1 base, and the junction held 9 bases outside the gene matches. CDR1 and CDR2 (germline): MNHEY, SVGAGI. The sample belongs to a study of cytomegalovirus exposure and HLA in healthy donors. General observations from the study: The majority of TCR sequences were rare, yet some public TCRs appeared in many donors. In a later analysis, around 18,000 TCR beta sequences were associated with HLA alleles at 0.05 false discovery rate.

The sequenced material came from PBMCs. This chain uses TRBV6-5 with TRBJ2-5; the match to TRBD1 covers 7 bases. This receptor was taken from a man aged 40-55 years in good health and CMV-seropositive. DNA for the CDR3: TGTGCCAGCAATCCCGTCCAGGGGGTCCAAGAGACCCAGTACTTC. Protein: CASNPVQGVQETQYF.